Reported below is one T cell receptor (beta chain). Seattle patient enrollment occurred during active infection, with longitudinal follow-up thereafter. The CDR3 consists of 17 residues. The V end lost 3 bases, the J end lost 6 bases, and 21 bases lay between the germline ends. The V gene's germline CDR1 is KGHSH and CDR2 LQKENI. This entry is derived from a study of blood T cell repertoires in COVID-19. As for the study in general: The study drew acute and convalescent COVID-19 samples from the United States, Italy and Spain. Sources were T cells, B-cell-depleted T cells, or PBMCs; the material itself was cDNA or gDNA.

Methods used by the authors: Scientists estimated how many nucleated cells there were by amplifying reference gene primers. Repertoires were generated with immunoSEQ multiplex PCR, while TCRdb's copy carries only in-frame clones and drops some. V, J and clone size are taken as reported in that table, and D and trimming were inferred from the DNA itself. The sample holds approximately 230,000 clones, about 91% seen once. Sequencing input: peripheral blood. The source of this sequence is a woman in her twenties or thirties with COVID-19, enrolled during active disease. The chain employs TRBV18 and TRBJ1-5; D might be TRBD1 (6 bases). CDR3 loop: CASSPTRAGDLGQPQHF. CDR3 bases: TGTGCCAGCTCACCCACTCGTGCAGGGGATCTGGGTCAGCCCCAGCATTTT.